This T cell receptor beta chain was found in a study of molecular identifiers for immune sequencing clone quantification. The sorting of naive CD8 T cells used the CD8+CD4-CCR7+CD45RA+ phenotype. Of note for this clonotype: An end of the junction differs from the germline gene, which may be a read error.

Germline assignment: CDR1 MNHEY and CDR2 SVGEGT. The CDR3 covers 15 residues. Via MiXCR, TCRdb re-called the PCR reads, giving one row per CDR3 protein. The profile shows around 320,000 distinct CDR3 sequences, 24% of them singletons. Material for sequencing was naive CD8+ T cells from blood, with Jurkat cell RNA spiked in. Subset here: FACS-sorted CD8+CD4-CCR7+CD45RA+ naive T cells. The source of this sequence is a human donor in good health. Some libraries in this study had Jurkat cell RNA spiked in. The chain recombines TRBV6-2 or TRBV6-3 with TRBJ1-5; a weak D match, TRBD1 (5 bases). CDR3 in DNA: TGTGCCAGCAGCCCCGGGGCTGCTAGCCATCAGCCCCAGCATTTT. It encodes CASSPGAASHQPQHF.